This T cell receptor (beta chain) was profiled in a study of blood T cells in healthy people across ages. Points from the study as a whole: Measured against age, TCR beta diversity per million T cells decreased in a roughly linear manner. Whereas aged donors had fewer naive CD4+ cells, long-lived donors had more of them and higher diversity.

The sample, about 10 milliliters of peripheral blood, was drawn from each donor. A second 7 to 11 cycle PCR used barcoded and J-beta primers. Every cDNA was tagged by a template-switch adaptor with 12 random nucleotides. TCRdb used MiXCR to reprocess the 5' RACE reads, holding one entry per CDR3 protein. Of 1.5 million to 2 million distinct CDR3 sequences in the sample, about 49% were seen once. Worth noting for this clonotype: Its specificity is unknown.

Germline CDR1 reads ENHRY; CDR2 reads SYGVKD. The J segment lost 4 bases and the V segment lost 4 bases, leaving 4 bases of the junction unmatched. This CDR3 region has 14 residues. Sequenced material: blood. The receptor comes from a woman aged 35 to 49 in good health. This chain joins TRBV10-3 and TRBJ1-2; 9 nucleotides agree with TRBD1. In DNA, the CDR3 is TGTGCCATCAGTGGAGGGGGACAGGGCTATGGCTACACCTTC. Its translation is CAISGGGQGYGYTF.